Described below is a single T cell receptor (beta chain) sequence and its context. Clones were read by immunoSEQ multiplex PCR, and TCRdb kept only the in-frame ones, dropping some. The table records fewer than 85,000 clones, approximately 90% of them present only once. This sample was taken from a study of T cell changes during pregnancy in multiple sclerosis. This CDR3 region has 19 residues. V was trimmed by 4 bases and J by 0 bases, leaving 24 bases between them. From germline, CDR1 is PRHDT and CDR2 FYEKMQ (reference sequence). The chain carries TRBV13 and TRBJ1-1, with D possibly TRBD1 on 5 matching bases. Source: peripheral blood, taken in the first trimester of pregnancy. The TCR comes from a female donor in good health, enrolled as a control in a pregnancy study. CDR3: CASSSQFLMTETMNTEAFF. CDR3 DNA sequence: TGTGCCAGCAGCTCCCAGTTTTTGATGACAGAAACCATGAACACTGAAGCTTTCTTT.